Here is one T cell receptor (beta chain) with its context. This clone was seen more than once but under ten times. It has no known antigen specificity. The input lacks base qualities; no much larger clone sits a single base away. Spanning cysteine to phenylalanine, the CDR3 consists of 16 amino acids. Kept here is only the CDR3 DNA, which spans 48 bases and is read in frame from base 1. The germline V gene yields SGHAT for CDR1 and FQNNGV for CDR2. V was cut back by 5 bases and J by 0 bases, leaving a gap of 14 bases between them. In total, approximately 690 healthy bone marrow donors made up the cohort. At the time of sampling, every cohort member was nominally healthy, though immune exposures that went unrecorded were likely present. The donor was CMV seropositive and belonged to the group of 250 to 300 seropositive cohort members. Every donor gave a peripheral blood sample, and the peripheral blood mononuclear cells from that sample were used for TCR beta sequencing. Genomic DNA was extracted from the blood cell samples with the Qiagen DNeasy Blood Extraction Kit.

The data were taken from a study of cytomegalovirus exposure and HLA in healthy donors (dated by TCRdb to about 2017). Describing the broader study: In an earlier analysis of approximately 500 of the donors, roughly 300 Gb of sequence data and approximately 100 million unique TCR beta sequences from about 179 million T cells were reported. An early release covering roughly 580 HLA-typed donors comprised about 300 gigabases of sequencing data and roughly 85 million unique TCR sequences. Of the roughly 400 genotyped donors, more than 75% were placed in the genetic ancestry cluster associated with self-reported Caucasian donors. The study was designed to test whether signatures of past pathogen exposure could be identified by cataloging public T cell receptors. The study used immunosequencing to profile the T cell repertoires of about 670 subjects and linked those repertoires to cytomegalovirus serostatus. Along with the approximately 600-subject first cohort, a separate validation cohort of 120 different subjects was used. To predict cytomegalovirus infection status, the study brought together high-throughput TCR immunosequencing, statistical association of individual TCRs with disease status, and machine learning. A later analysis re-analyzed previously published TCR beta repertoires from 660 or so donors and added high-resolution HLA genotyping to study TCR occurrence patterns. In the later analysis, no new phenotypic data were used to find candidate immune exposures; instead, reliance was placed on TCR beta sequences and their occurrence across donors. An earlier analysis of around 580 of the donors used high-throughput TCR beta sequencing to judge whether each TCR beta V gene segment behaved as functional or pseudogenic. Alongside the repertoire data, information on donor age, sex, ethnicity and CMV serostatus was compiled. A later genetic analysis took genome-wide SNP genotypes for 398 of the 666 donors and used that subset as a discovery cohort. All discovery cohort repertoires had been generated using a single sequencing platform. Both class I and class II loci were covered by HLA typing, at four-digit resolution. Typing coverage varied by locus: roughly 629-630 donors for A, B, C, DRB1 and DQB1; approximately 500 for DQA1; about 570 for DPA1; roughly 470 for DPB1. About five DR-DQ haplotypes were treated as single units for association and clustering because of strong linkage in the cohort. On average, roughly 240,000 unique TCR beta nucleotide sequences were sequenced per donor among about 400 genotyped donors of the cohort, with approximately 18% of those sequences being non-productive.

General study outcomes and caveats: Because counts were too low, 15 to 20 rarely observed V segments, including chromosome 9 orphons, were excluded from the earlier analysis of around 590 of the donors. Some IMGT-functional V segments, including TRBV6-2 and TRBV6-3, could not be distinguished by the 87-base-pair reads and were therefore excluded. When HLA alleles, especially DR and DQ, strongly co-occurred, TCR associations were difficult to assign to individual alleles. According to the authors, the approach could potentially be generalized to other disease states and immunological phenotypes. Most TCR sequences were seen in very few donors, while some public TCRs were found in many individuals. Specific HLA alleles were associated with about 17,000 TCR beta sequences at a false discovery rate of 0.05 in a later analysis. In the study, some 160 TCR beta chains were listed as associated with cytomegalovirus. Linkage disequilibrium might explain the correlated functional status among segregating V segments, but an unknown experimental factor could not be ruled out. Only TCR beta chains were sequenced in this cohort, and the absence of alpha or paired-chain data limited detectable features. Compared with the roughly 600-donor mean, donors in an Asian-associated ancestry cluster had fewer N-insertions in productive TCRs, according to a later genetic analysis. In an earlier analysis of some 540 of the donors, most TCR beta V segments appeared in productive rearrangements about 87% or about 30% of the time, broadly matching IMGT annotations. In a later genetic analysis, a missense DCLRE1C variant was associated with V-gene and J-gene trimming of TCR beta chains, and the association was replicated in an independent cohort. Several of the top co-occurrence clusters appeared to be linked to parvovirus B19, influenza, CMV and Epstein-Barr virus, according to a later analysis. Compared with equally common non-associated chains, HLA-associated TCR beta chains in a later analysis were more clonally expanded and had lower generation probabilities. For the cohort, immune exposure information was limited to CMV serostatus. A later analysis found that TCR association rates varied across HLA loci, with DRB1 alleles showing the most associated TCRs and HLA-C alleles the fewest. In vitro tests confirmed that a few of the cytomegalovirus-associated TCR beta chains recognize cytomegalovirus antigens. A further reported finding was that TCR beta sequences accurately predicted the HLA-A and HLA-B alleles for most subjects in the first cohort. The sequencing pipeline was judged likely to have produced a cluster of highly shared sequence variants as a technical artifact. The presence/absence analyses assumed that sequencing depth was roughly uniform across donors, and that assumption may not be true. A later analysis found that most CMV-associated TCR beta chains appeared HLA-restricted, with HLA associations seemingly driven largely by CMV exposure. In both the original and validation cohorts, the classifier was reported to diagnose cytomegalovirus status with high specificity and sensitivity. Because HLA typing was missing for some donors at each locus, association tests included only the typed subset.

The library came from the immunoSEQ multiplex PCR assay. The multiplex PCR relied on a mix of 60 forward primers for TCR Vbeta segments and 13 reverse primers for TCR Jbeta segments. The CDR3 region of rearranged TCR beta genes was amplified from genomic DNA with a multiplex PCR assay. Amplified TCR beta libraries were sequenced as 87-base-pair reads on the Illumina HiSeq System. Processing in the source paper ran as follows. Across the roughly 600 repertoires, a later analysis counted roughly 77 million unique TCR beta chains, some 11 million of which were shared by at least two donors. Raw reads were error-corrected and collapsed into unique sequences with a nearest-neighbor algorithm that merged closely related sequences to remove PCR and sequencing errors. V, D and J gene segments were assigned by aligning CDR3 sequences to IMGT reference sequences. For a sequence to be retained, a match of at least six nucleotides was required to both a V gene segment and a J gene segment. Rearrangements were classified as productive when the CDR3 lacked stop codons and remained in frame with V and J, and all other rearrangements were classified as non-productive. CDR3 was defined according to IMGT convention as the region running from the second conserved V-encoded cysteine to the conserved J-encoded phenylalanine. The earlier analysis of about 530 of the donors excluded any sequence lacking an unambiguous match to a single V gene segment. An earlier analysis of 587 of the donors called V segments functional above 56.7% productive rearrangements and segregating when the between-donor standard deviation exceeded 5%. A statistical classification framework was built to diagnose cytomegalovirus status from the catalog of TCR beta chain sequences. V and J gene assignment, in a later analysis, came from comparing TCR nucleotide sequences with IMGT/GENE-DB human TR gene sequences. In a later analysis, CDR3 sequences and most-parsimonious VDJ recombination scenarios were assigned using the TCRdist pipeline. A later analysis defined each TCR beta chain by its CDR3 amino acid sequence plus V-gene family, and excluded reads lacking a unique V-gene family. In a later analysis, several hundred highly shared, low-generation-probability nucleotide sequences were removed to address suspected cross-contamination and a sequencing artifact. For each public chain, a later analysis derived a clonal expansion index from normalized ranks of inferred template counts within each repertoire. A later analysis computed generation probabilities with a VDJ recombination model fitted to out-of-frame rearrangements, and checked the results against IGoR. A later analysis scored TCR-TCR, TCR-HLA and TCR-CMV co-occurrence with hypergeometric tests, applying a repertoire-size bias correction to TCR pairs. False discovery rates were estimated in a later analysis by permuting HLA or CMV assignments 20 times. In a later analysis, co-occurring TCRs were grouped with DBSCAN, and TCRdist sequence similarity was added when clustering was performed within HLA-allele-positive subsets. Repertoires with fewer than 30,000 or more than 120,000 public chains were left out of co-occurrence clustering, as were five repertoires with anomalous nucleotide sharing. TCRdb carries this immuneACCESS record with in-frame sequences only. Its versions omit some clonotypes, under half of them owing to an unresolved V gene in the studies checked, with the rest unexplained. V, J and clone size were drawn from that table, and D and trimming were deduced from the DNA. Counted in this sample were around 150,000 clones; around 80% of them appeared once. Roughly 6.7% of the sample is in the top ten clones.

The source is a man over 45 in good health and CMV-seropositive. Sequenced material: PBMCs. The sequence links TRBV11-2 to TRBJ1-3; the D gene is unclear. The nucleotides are TGTGCCAGCAGCCGAGGCCCGGGAGGCTCTGGAAACACCATATATTTT. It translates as CASSRGPGGSGNTIYF.